In its sample, the clone carrying this T cell receptor beta chain was seen a few times. The sample originates from a study of blood T cell repertoires in COVID-19. As for the study in general: The United States, Italy and Spain provided the acute and convalescent COVID-19 samples. The cDNA or gDNA used as material had been derived from T cells, B-cell-depleted T cells, or PBMCs.

Study processing details: Amplification of reference gene primers was used by the study to estimate nucleated cell counts. Sequencing was performed with immunoSEQ multiplex PCR; in TCRdb, only in-frame clones are kept and a portion is missing. V and J calls and clone size follow that table, whereas D and trimming were derived from the DNA. The sample has tens of thousands of clones, around 84% seen once. This CDR3 is built from 14 residues. Germline loops: CDR1 LGHNA, CDR2 YNFKEQ. V shed 3 bases and J 7 bases; nucleotides not matched to a gene: 8. The sequence came from a human donor in a cohort sampled during active COVID-19. Input material: peripheral blood. This chain joins TRBV4-2 and TRBJ2-7; 8 bases align to TRBD2. The CDR3 nucleotides are TGTGCCAGCAGCCATAGCGGGGACGGAGGTGAGCAGTACTTC. This encodes CASSHSGDGGEQYF.